These 21 T cell receptor beta chains came from one sample sequenced in a study of shared clonotypes between healthy human individuals. The repertoire was sequenced with immunoSEQ multiplex PCR; TCRdb's copy has only in-frame clones and lacks some. Among millions of clones listed, 90% to 95% were seen once. The source material was naive CD4+ T cells sorted from blood. Noted subset: CD45RA+ positively selected. All receptors come from a man aged 18 to 29 in good health.

The chain joins TRBV7-8 to TRBJ2-7; D ambiguous. V lost 3 bases, J lost 6 bases, and 9 bases lay in between. The CDR3 totals 12 residues. Germline V lookup: CDR1 SGHVS, CDR2 FQNEAQ. The chain's CDR3 is CASSLILSEQYF. Here the CDR3 DNA reads TGTGCCAGCAGCTTGATTTTATCCGAGCAGTACTTC.

The chain employs TRBV30 and TRBJ1-5; a possible D gene is TRBD1 (6 bases). Germline V gene data show CDR1 as GTSNPN and CDR2 as SVGIG (reference sequence). V lost 5 bases to trimming and J lost 3 bases, with 14 bases between them. The CDR3 covers 14 residues. The CDR3 region has the DNA TGTGCCTGGGGTGGGGGCAATATCAATCAGCCCCAGCATTTT. Residues: CAWGGGNINQPQHF.

The chain uses TRBV6-5 and TRBJ1-2, with 8 bases fitting TRBD1. The length of the CDR3 is 15 residues. Germline V CDR1 and CDR2: MNHEY, SVGAGI. Trimming removed 4 bases from V and 0 bases from J; junction bases left unmatched: 4. The CDR3 DNA reads TGTGCCAGCAGTTCCCGGGACAGGACTAACTATGGCTACACCTTC. This gives the protein CASSSRDRTNYGYTF.

V gene TRBV4-3 combines with J gene TRBJ1-1; D not certain. CDR1 and CDR2 from the germline V gene are LGHNA and YSLEER. The CDR3 totals 15 residues. Trimming removed 0 bases at V and 11 bases at J, with 19 bases between. The CDR3 spells CASSQDHVTLGWAFF. The CDR3 DNA reads TGCGCCAGCAGCCAAGATCATGTAACCCTCGGTTGGGCTTTCTTT.

The chain uses TRBV18 and TRBJ2-5; 7 bases align to TRBD2. The CDR3 is 15 residues long. J lost 2 bases, V lost 1 base, and 4 bases had no gene match. Germline V gene sequence: CDR1 KGHSH, CDR2 LQKENI. The CDR3 DNA reads as TGTGCCAGCTCACCACGAGCGGGGTTTCAAGAGACCCAGTACTTC. It yields the protein CASSPRAGFQETQYF. The full variable domain, rest sourced from reference TRBV18 and TRBJ2-5, is NAGVMQNPRHLVRRRGQEARLRCSPMKGHSHVYWYRQLPEEGLKFMVYLQKENIIDESGMPKERFSAEFPKEGPSILRIQQVVRGDSAAYFCASSPRAGFQETQYFGPGTRLLVL.

This clone was picked up one time. The J gene is TRBJ1-5, the V gene TRBV10-3, with D unresolved. This CDR3 comprises 15 residues. The V and J ends lost 3 bases and 1 base respectively, with 10 bases between them. The germline gives CDR1 ENHRY, CDR2 SYGVKD. The CDR3 reads CAISDSAVSNQPQHF. Written as DNA, the CDR3 is TGTGCCATCAGTGATTCGGCTGTAAGCAATCAGCCCCAGCATTTT.

The J gene is TRBJ2-1, the V gene TRBV6-5; 12 bases are shared with TRBD2. Unmatched junction bases numbered 8, after V lost 6 bases and J lost 8 bases. This CDR3 region has 15 residues. Germline V CDR1 and CDR2: MNHEY, SVGAGI. CDR3 nucleotides: TGTGCCAGCAGGGACCTAGCGGGAGGGCGGGATGAGCAGTTCTTC. As protein: CASRDLAGGRDEQFF.

This CDR3 is CASSSLMNTEAFF. In DNA, the CDR3 is TGTGCCAGCAGCTCCTTGATGAACACTGAAGCTTTCTTT. V gene TRBV7-2 combines with J gene TRBJ1-1; no clear D. Germline V gives CDR1 SGHTA, CDR2 FQGNSA. With 4 bases removed from V and 0 bases from J, the gap between germline ends came to 6 bases. The CDR3 runs 13 residues.

V usage is TRBV2 and J usage is TRBJ2-2, with D possibly being TRBD2 (5 bases). This CDR3 region has 14 residues. The germline gives CDR1 SNHLY, CDR2 FYNNEI. V was clipped by 4 bases and J by 2 bases, with 8 bases between them. CDR3 coding DNA: TGTGCCAGCAGTGTGCGGGCCAACACCGGGGAGCTGTTTTTT. It codes for CASSVRANTGELFF.

The V and J genes are TRBV7-3 and TRBJ1-2; 7 bases fit TRBD1. This CDR3 contains 14 residues. Per germline, CDR1 SGHTA and CDR2 FQGTGA. V was pared by 2 bases and J by 2 bases, with 2 bases of the junction left unmatched. Written as DNA, the CDR3 is TGTGCCAGCAGCTTAGGGGGACAGAACTATGGCTACACCTTC. Translation gives CASSLGGQNYGYTF.

V is TRBV2 and J is TRBJ1-5; 9 nucleotides match TRBD1. CDR3 length: 15 amino acids. J was trimmed by 4 bases and V by 4 bases; bases with no gene match: 5. The germline gives CDR1 SNHLY, CDR2 FYNNEI. CDR3 bases: TGTGCCAGCAGTGGGGGACAGGGTAGTAATCAGCCCCAGCATTTT. It yields the protein CASSGGQGSNQPQHF.

V and J are TRBV7-8 and TRBJ2-7, with D maybe TRBD1 (5 bases). CDR1 SGHVS and CDR2 FQNEAQ come from the germline V gene. The V and J ends lost 0 bases and 6 bases respectively, with 12 bases between them. The CDR3 is 14 amino acids. The CDR3 loop is CASSLASVQGEQYF. CDR3 sequence (DNA): TGTGCCAGCAGCTTAGCGTCCGTGCAGGGCGAGCAGTACTTC. Together with reference TRBV7-8 and TRBJ2-7, the CDR3 gives the full variable domain: GAGVSQSPRYKVAKRGQDVALRCDPISGHVSLFWYQQALGQGPEFLTYFQNEAQLDKSGLPSDRFFAERPEGSVSTLKIQRTQQEDSAVYLCASSLASVQGEQYFGPGTRLTVT.

This CDR3 is CAISESRRDEQFF. The CDR3 DNA sequence: TGTGCCATCAGTGAAAGCCGGCGGGATGAGCAGTTCTTC. The genes are TRBV10-3 and TRBJ2-1; D perhaps matches TRBD2 (5 bases). V was trimmed by 3 bases and J by 8 bases, leaving 11 bases between them. CDR1 is ENHRY and CDR2 is SYGVKD in the germline V gene. CDR3 size: 13 residues.

The chain combines TRBV29-1 with TRBJ1-2; D may be TRBD1 (5 bases). Per germline, CDR1 SQVTM and CDR2 ANQGSEA. Deletions cut 5 bases from V and 6 bases from J, with 7 bases between. This CDR3 is built from 10 residues. In DNA, the CDR3 is TGCAGCGTTCAAGGGGATGGCTACACCTTC. Translating it yields CSVQGDGYTF.

The rearrangement uses TRBV11-2 and TRBJ1-6, with no clear D. The V and J ends lost 3 bases and 6 bases respectively, with 12 bases between them. This CDR3 is 15 amino acids long. CDR1 is SGHAT and CDR2 is FQNNGV in the germline V gene. The CDR3 here is CASSFRAGSNSPLHF. The CDR3 nucleotides are TGTGCCAGCAGCTTTCGGGCTGGCAGTAATTCACCCCTCCACTTT.

The chain joins TRBV27 to TRBJ1-5; 7 positions match TRBD1. V dropped 6 bases and J dropped 6; count of bases not matched to a gene: 14. Germline values: CDR1 MNHEY, CDR2 SMNVEV (reference sequence). The CDR3 spans 16 residues. CDR3 sequence (DNA): TGTGCCAGCAGGACTATGAAGGGACAGCGAGTTCAGCCCCAGCATTTT. Translated, it gives CASRTMKGQRVQPQHF.

The chain combines TRBV21-1 with TRBJ2-7; the table names TRBD2, a call not compared with the DNA. TRBV21-1 is deemed a pseudogene. This CDR3 contains 11 residues. The CDR3 nucleotides read TGTGCCAGCACCCCTTCCTACGAGCAGTACTTC. Residues: CASTPSYEQYF.

The genes are TRBV5-4 and TRBJ1-1; D not certain. Germline CDR1 SGHNT, CDR2 YYREEE (reference sequence). The CDR3 runs 12 residues. V was clipped by 2 bases and J by 8 bases, with 10 bases between them. CDR3: CASSFHGNEAFF. For the CDR3, the DNA is TGTGCCAGCAGCTTTCATGGAAACGAAGCTTTCTTT.

This clone was seen a single time. This chain links TRBV5-1 with TRBJ2-5; D possibly corresponds to TRBD2 (5 bases). This CDR3 has 13 amino acids. The germline V and J ends were trimmed by 5 bases and 1 base, with 9 bases remaining between them. The germline gives CDR1 SGHRS, CDR2 YFSETQ. CDR3 region: CASSEGVQETQYF. CDR3 DNA: TGCGCCAGCAGTGAGGGAGTCCAAGAGACCCAGTACTTC.

The gene calls are TRBV10-3 and TRBJ1-3; D ambiguous. V was pared by 5 bases and J by 0 bases, with 5 bases between. The CDR3 totals 13 residues. Germline assignment: CDR1 ENHRY and CDR2 SYGVKD. CDR3 coding DNA: TGTGCCATCAGTATAGACTCTGGAAACACCATATATTTT. This codes for CAISIDSGNTIYF.

For this clone: This sample also contains other DNA sequences that code for the same CDR3. Here the CDR3 reads CATSRESSGANVLTF. The DNA of the CDR3 is TGTGCCACCAGCAGAGAGAGCTCTGGGGCCAACGTCCTGACTTTC. This chain links TRBV15 with TRBJ2-6; D is unclear. The CDR3 totals 15 residues. Germline CDR1 reads LNHNV; CDR2 reads YYDKDF (reference sequence). The V and J ends lost 0 bases and 0 bases respectively, with 3 bases between them.